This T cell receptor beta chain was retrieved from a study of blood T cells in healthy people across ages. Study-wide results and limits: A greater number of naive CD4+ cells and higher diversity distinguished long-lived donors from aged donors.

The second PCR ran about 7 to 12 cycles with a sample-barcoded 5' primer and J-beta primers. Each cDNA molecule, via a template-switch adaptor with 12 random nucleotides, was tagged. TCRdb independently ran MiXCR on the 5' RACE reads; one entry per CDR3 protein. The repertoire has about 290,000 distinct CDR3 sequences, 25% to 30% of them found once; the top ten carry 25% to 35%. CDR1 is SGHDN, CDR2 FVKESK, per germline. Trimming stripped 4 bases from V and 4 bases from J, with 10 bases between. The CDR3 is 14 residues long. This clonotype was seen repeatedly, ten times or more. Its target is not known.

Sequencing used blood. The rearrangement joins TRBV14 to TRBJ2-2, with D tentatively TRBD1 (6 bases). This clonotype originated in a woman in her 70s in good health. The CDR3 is CASSPNRATGELFF. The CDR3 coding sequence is TGTGCCAGCAGCCCTAACAGGGCCACCGGGGAGCTGTTTTTT.